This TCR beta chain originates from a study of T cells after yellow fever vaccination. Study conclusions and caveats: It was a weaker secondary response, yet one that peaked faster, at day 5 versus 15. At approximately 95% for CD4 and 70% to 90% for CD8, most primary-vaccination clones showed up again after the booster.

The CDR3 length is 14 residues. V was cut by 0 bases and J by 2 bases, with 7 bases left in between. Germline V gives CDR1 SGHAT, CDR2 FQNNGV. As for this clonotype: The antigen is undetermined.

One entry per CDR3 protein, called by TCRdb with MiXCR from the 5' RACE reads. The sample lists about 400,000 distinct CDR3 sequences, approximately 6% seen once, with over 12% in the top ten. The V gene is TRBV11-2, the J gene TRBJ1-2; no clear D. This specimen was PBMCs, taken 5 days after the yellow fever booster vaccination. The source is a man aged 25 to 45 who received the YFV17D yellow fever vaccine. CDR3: CASSLEHSNYGYTF. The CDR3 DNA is TGTGCCAGCAGCTTAGAACACAGCAACTATGGCTACACCTTC. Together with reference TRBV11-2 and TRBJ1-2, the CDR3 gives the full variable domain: EAGVAQSPRYKIIEKRQSVAFWCNPISGHATLYWYQQILGQGPKLLIQFQNNGVVDDSQLPKDRFSAERLKGVDSTLKIQPAKLEDSAVYLCASSLEHSNYGYTFGSGTRLTVV.